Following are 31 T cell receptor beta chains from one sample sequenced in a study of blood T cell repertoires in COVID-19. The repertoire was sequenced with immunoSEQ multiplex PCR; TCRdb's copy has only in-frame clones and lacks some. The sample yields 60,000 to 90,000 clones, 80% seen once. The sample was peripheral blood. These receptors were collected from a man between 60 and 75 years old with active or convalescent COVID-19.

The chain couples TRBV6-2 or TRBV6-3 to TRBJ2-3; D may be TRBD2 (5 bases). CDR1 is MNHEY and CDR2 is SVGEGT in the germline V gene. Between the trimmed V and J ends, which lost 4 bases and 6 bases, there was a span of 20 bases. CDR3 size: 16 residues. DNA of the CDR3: TGTGCCAGCAGTTCGACCGGTCGGGGTCAGGAGGATACGCAGTATTTT. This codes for CASSSTGRGQEDTQYF.

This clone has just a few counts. The CDR3 here is CASSRGNTIYF. CDR3 bases: TGTGCCAGCAGTCGGGGAAACACCATATATTTT. The rearrangement uses TRBV5-5 and TRBJ1-3; D gene unclear. Trimming removed 5 bases at V and 4 bases at J, with 4 bases between. CDR1 and CDR2 (germline): SGHKS, YYEKEE (reference sequence). The CDR3 covers 11 residues. Supplemented by reference TRBV5-5 and TRBJ1-3, the full variable domain reads DAGVTQSPTHLIKTRGQQVTLRCSPISGHKSVSWYQQVLGQGPQFIFQYYEKEERGRGNFPDRFSARQFPNYSSELNVNALLLGDSALYLCASSRGNTIYFGEGSWLTVV.

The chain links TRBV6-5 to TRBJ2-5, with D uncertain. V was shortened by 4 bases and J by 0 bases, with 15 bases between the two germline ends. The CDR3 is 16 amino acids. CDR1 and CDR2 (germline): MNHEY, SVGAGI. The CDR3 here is CASSLQPLRYQETQYF. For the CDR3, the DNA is TGTGCCAGCAGTTTACAGCCACTCCGGTACCAAGAGACCCAGTACTTC.

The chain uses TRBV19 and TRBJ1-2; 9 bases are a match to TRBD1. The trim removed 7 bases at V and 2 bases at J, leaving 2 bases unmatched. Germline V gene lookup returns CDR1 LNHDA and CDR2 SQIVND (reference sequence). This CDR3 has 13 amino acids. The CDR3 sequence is CASNRGRNYGYTF. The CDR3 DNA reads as TGTGCCAGTAACAGGGGGCGAAACTATGGCTACACCTTC. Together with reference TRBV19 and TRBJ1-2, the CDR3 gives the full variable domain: DGGITQSPKYLFRKEGQNVTLSCEQNLNHDAMYWYRQDPGQGLRLIYYSQIVNDFQKGDIAEGYSVSREKKESFPLTVTSAQKNPTAFYLCASNRGRNYGYTFGSGTRLTVV.

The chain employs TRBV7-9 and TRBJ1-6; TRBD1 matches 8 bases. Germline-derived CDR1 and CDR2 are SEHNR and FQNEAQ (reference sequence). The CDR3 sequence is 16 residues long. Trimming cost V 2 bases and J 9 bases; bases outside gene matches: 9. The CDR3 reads CASSLFIRGRSSPLHF. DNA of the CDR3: TGTGCCAGCAGCTTATTCATCAGGGGGCGTTCTTCACCCCTCCACTTT.

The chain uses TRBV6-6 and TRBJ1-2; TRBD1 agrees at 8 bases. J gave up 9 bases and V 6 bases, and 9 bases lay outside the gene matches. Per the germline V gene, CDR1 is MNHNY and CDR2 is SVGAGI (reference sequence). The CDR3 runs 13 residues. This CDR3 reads CASSPMTGASYTF. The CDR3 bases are TGTGCCAGCAGCCCAATGACAGGGGCAAGCTACACCTTC.

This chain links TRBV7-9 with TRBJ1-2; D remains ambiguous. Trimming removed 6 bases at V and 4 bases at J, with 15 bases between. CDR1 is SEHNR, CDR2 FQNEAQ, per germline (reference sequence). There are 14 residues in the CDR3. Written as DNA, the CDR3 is TGTGCCAGCAGTGGGCCGGGAGCAAGCTATGGCTACACCTTC. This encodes CASSGPGASYGYTF.

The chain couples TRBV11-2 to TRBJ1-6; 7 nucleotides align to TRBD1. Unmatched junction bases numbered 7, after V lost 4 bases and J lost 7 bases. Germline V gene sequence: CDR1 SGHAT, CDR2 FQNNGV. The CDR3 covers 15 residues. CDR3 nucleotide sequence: TGTGCCAGCAGCTCAGGGGACAGCGGGAATTCACCCCTCCACTTT. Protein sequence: CASSSGDSGNSPLHF.

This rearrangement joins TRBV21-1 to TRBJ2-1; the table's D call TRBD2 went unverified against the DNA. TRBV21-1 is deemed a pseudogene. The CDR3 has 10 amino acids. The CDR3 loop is CANRGNEQFF. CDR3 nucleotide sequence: TGTGCCAACCGGGGCAATGAGCAGTTCTTC.

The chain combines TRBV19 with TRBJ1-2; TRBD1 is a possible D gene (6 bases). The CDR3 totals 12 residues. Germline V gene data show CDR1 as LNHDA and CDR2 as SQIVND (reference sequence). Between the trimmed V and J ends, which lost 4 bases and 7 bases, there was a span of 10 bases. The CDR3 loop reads CASSTNRVGYTF. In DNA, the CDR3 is TGTGCCAGTAGTACGAACAGGGTTGGCTACACCTTC.

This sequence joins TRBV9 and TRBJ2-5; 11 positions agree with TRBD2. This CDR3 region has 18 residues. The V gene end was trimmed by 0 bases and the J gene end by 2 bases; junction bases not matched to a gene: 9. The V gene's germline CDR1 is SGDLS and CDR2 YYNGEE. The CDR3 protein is CASSVGSSGGAWQETQYF. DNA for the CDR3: TGTGCCAGCAGCGTAGGCAGTAGCGGGGGGGCATGGCAAGAGACCCAGTACTTC. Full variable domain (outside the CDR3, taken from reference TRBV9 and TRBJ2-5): DSGVTQTPKHLITATGQRVTLRCSPRSGDLSVYWYQQSLDQGLQFLIQYYNGEERAKGNILERFSAQQFPDLHSELNLSSLELGDSALYFCASSVGSSGGAWQETQYFGPGTRLLVL.

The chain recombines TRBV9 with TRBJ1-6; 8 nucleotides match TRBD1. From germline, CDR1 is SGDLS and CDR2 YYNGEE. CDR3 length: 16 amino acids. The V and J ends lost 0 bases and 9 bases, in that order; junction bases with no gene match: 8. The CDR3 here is CASSVAQGQGGSPLHF. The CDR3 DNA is TGTGCCAGCAGCGTAGCCCAAGGACAGGGTGGTTCACCCCTCCACTTT.

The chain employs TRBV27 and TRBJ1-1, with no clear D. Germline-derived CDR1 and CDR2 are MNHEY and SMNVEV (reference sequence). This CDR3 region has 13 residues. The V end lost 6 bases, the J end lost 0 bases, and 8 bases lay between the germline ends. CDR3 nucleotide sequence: TGTGCCAGCAGGTCAGCGTTGAACACTGAAGCTTTCTTT. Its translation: CASRSALNTEAFF.

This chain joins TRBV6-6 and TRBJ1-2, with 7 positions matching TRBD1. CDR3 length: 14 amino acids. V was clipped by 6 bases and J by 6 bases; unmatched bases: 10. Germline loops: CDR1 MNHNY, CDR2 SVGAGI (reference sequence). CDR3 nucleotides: TGTGCCAGCAGCCAGGGACAGTACCAAAATGGCTACACCTTC. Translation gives CASSQGQYQNGYTF.

The chain's CDR3 is CASSGGWGQSTDTQYF. The CDR3 DNA reads TGCGCCAGCAGTGGGGGATGGGGACAGAGCACAGATACGCAGTATTTT. The rearrangement links TRBV10-1 to TRBJ2-3; 7 bases line up with TRBD1. Losses at the gene ends were 4 bases for V and 0 bases for J; bases not matched to a gene: 7. Germline loops: CDR1 WNHNN, CDR2 SYGVQD (reference sequence). The CDR3 sequence is 16 residues long.

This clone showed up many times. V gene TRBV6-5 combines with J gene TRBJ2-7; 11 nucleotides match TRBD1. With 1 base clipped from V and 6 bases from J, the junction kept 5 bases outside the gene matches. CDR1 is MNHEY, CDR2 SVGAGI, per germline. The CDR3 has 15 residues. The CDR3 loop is CASSYWGQGDVEQYF. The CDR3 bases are TGTGCCAGCAGTTACTGGGGACAGGGGGACGTCGAGCAGTACTTC.

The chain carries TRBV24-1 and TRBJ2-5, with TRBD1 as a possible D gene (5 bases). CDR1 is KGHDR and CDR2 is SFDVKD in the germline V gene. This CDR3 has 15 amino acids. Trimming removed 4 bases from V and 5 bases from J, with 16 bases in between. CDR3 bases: TGTGCCACCAGTGAATCCGACACGGCAGGGGAGACCCAGTACTTC. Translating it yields CATSESDTAGETQYF.

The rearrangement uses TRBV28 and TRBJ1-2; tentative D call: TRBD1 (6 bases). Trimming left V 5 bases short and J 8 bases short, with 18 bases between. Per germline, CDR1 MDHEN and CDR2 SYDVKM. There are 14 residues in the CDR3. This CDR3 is CASSAGVGSLGYTF. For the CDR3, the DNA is TGTGCCAGCAGTGCAGGGGTGGGTAGTCTCGGCTACACCTTC.

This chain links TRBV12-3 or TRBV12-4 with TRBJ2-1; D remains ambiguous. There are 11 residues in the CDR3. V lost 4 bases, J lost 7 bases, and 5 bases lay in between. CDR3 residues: CASSYLNEQFF. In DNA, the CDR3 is TGTGCCAGCAGTTATCTAAATGAGCAGTTCTTC.

CDR3: CASSFSGYEQYF. CDR3 sequence (DNA): TGTGCCAGCAGTTTCTCAGGGTACGAGCAGTACTTC. The chain has TRBV12-3 or TRBV12-4 and TRBJ2-7, with a weak D call TRBD1 (5 bases). Trimming took off 3 bases at V and 4 bases at J, with 7 bases between the two ends. This CDR3 spans 12 amino acids.

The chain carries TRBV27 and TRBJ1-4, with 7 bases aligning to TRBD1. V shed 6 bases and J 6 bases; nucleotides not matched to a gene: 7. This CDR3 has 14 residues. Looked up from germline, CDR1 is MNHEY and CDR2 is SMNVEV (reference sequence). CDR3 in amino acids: CASSKQGYYEKLFF. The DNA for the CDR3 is TGTGCCAGCAGCAAACAGGGGTATTATGAAAAACTGTTTTTT.

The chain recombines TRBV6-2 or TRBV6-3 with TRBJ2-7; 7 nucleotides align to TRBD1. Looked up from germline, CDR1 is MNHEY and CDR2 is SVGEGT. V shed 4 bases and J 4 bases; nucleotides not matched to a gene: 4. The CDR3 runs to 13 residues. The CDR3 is CASSFGTVYEQYF. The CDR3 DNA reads TGTGCCAGCAGTTTCGGGACAGTATACGAGCAGTACTTC.

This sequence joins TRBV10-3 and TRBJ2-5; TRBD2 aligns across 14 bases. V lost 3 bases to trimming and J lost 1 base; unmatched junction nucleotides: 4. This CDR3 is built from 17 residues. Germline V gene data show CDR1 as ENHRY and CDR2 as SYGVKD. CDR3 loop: CAISERLAGGTQETQYF. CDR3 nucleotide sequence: TGTGCCATCAGTGAAAGACTAGCGGGAGGGACCCAAGAGACCCAGTACTTC.

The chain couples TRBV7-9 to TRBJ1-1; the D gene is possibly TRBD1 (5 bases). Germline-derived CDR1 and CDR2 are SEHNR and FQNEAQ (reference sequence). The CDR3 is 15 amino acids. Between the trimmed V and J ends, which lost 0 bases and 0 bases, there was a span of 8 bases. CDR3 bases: TGTGCCAGCAGCTTAGCTTCGGGGGTGAACACTGAAGCTTTCTTT. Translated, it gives CASSLASGVNTEAFF. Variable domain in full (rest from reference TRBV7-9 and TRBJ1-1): DTGVSQNPRHKITKRGQNVTFRCDPISEHNRLYWYRQTLGQGPEFLTYFQNEAQLEKSRLLSDRFSAERPKGSFSTLEIQRTEQGDSAMYLCASSLASGVNTEAFFGQGTRLTVV.

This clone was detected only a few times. CDR3 region: CASSLGSGGSNTGELFF. The CDR3 nucleotides are TGCGCCAGCAGCTTGGGTAGCGGGGGGTCGAACACCGGGGAGCTGTTTTTT. This chain uses TRBV5-1 with TRBJ2-2; 10 nucleotides align to TRBD2. J lost 0 bases, V lost 0 bases, and 2 bases had no gene match. The germline V gene has CDR1 SGHRS and CDR2 YFSETQ. This CDR3 comprises 17 residues.

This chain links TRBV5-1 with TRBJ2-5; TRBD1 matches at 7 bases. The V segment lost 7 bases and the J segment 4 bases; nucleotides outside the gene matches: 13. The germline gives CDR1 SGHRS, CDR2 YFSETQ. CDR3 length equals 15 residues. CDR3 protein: CASATRGSGRETQYF. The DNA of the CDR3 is TGCGCCAGCGCCACCAGGGGGTCCGGTCGAGAGACCCAGTACTTC.

Here the CDR3 reads CAWSPGTGINYGYTF. Here the CDR3 DNA reads TGTGCCTGGAGTCCCGGGACAGGGATTAACTATGGCTACACCTTC. The chain combines TRBV30 with TRBJ1-2; 9 nucleotides line up with TRBD1. Germline lookup yields CDR1 GTSNPN and CDR2 SVGIG (reference sequence). CDR3 length: 15 amino acids. Unmatched junction bases numbered 5, after V lost 2 bases and J lost 1 base.

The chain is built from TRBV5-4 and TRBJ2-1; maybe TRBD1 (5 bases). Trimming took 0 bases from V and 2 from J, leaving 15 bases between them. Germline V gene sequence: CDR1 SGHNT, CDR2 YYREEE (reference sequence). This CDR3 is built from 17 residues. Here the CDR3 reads CASSLVFGRDTYNEQFF. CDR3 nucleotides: TGTGCCAGCAGCTTGGTATTTGGCAGGGATACCTACAATGAGCAGTTCTTC.

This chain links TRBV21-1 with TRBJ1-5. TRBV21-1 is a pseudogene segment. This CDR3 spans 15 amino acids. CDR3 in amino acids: CASSTARVPNQPQHF. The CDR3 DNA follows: TGTGCCAGCAGTACCGCCCGGGTTCCCAATCAGCCCCAGCATTTT.

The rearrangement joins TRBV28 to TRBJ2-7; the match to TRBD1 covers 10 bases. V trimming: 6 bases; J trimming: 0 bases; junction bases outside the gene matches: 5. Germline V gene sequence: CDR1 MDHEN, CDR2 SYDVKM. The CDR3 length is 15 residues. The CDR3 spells CASSSGQGLSYEQYF. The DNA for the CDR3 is TGTGCCAGCAGCTCGGGACAGGGGCTCTCCTACGAGCAGTACTTC. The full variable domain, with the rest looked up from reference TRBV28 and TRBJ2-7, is DVKVTQSSRYLVKRTGEKVFLECVQDMDHENMFWYRQDPGLGLRLIYFSYDVKMKEKGDIPEGYSVSREKKERFSLILESASTNQTSMYLCASSSGQGLSYEQYFGPGTRLTVT.

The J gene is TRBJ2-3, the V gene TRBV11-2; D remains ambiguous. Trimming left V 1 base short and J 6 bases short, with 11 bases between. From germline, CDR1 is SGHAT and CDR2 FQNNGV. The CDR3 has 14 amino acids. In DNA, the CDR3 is TGTGCCAGCAGCTTAGTGGCAGGTCGTGATACGCAGTATTTT. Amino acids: CASSLVAGRDTQYF.